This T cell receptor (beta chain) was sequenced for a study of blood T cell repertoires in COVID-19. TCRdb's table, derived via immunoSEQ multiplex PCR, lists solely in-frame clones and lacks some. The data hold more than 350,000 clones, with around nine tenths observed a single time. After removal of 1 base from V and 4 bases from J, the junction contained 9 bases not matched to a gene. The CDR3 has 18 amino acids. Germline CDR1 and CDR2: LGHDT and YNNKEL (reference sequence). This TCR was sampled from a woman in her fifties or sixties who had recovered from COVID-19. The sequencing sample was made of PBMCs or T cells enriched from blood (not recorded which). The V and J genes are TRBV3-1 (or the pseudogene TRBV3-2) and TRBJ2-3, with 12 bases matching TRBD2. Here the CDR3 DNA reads TGTGCCAGCAGCCAAGTGTGGTCTAGCGGGGGGGCGGCAGATACGCAGTATTTT. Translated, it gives CASSQVWSSGGAADTQYF.